The clone carrying this T cell receptor beta chain was seen many times. During its preparation, the TCRbeta library received unique molecular identifiers. TCRdb processed the PCR reads anew with MiXCR; each CDR3 protein has one entry. The data contain fewer than 120,000 distinct CDR3 sequences, 10% to 13% of them seen just once; the ten biggest clones take up about 7.3%. The CDR3 loop spans 12 amino acids. The V end was cut by 5 bases, the J end by 15 bases, with 17 bases between. Looked up from germline, CDR1 is SGHTA and CDR2 is FQGNSA. This entry belongs to a study of T-cell reconstitution after alpha-beta-depleted transplantation in children.

J is TRBJ2-1 and V is TRBV7-2; D is perhaps TRBD1 (6 bases). Source: PBMCs from the stem cell graft donor, taken from the stem cell graft. The clonotype comes from a human donor who donated a stem cell graft to a child with acute lymphoblastic leukemia. CDR3 in DNA: TGTGCCAGCAGCCTGAACCGGGACACGGGGTTCTTC. The encoded protein is CASSLNRDTGFF. The complete variable domain, with remaining parts taken from reference TRBV7-2 and TRBJ2-1, reads GAGVSQSPSNKVTEKGKDVELRCDPISGHTALYWYRQSLGQGLEFLIYFQGNSAPDKSGLPSDRFSAERTGGSVSTLTIQRTQQEDSAVYLCASSLNRDTGFFGPGTRLTVL.